The present entry profiles one T cell receptor beta chain with its context. Its antigen remains unknown. CDR1 and CDR2 from the germline V gene are GTSNPN and SVGIG (reference sequence). V lost 4 bases to trimming and J lost 5 bases; unmatched junction nucleotides: 10. The CDR3 is 15 residues long. This specimen comes from a study of beta chain features in type 1 diabetes. Reverse transcribing all isolated RNA meant expressed TCRB transcripts were sequenced. The data were produced by immunoSEQ multiplex PCR, yet TCRdb's version contains in-frame clones alone and is incomplete. The repertoire includes 150,000 to 180,000 clones, 11% of them detected once, and about 2.1% sits in the top ten. Study-wide results and limits: Researchers reported that naive, central memory and Treg TCRB repertoires appeared more similar in patients than in healthy donors. For type 1 diabetes patients, VDJ junctions showed fewer insertions and more deletions.

Donors underwent one heparinised blood draw, about 120 mL on average. Using CD45RO/CCR7/CD25/CD127/CD95/CD27, CD4+ naive, central memory, regulatory and stem cell-like memory cells were sorted. This receptor was identified in a man aged 18 to 29 in good health. The chain combines TRBV30 with TRBJ2-5; 10 bases agree with TRBD1. Sample: central memory CD4+ T cells from blood. The CDR3 reads CAWTRDRGGWETQYF. CDR3 bases: TGTGCCTGGACCCGGGACAGGGGAGGCTGGGAGACCCAGTACTTC. Complete variable domain (other parts from reference TRBV30 and TRBJ2-5): SQTIHQWPATLVQPVGSPLSLECTVEGTSNPNLYWYRQAAGRGLQLLFYSVGIGQISSEVPQNLSASRPQDRQFILSSKKLLLSDSGFYLCAWTRDRGGWETQYFGPGTRLLVL.